This section outlines one T cell receptor beta chain sequence together with its context. Antigen unknown. The data derive from a study of CD8 T cells in Susac syndrome. Overall study results and limits: As acknowledged by the study, its TCR sequencing and HLA analysis included a relatively small number of individuals.

With random hexamers, about 0.5 to 1 ug RNA was reverse transcribed. Across 54 Vbeta and 13 Jbeta, TCR beta CDR3 was amplified with immunoSEQ multiplex PCR. TCRdb itself ran the immunoSEQ multiplex PCR reads through MiXCR, one entry per CDR3 protein. The table lists over 80,000 distinct CDR3 sequences, over 85% of them singletons. This CDR3 is built from 13 residues. CDR1 and CDR2 (germline): SNHLY, FYNNEI. V was pared by 6 bases and J by 4 bases, with 13 bases between. The control participants were healthy donors, and these controls were matched with respect to both age and sex. Sequenced sample: CD8+ T cells from PBMCs. The chain combines TRBV2 with TRBJ2-7; D is tentatively TRBD1 or TRBD2 (5 bases each). The receptor's source is a human donor in good health. The chain's CDR3 is CASRLGPVYEQYF. The DNA for the CDR3 is TGTGCCAGCAGGCTGGGACCCGTTTACGAGCAGTACTTC.